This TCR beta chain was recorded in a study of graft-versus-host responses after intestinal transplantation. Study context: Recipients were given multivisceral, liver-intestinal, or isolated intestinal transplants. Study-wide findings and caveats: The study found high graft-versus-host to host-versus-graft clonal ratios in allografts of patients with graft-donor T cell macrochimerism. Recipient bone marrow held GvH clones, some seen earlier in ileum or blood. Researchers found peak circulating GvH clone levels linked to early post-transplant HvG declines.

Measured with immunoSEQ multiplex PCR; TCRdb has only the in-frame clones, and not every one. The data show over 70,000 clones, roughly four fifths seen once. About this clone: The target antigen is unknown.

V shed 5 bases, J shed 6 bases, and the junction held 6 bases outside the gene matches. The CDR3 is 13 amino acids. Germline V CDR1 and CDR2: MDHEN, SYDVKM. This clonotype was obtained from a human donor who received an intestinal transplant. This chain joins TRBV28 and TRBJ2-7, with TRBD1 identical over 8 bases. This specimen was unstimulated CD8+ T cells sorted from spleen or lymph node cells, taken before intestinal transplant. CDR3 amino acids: CASSLGQGSEQYF. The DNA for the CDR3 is TGTGCCAGCAGTCTCGGACAGGGAAGCGAGCAGTACTTC.